This T cell receptor beta chain was profiled in a study of T cell responses to AZD1222 COVID-19 vaccine. Study outcomes and limitations: The donor group comprised mostly white British people and more females; the analysis possibly underestimated clonal diversity.

Sequenced by immunoSEQ multiplex PCR; TCRdb stores in-frame clones only, minus some. The table includes 70,000 to 95,000 clones, around nine tenths detected once. Points on this clone: Its antigen remains unknown.

Germline CDR1 is ENHRY and CDR2 is SYGVKD. CDR3 length: 14 amino acids. The germline V and J ends were trimmed by 8 bases and 1 base, with 14 bases remaining between them. The material was peripheral blood, obtained 28 days after the second AZD1222 dose. The rearrangement joins TRBV10-3 to TRBJ1-1, with D perhaps TRBD1 (6 bases). The clonotype comes from an adult who received the AZD1222 COVID-19 vaccine. DNA of the CDR3: TGTGCCATCGGGGGGGGACAAACGAACACTGAAGCTTTCTTT. This gives the protein CAIGGGQTNTEAFF.